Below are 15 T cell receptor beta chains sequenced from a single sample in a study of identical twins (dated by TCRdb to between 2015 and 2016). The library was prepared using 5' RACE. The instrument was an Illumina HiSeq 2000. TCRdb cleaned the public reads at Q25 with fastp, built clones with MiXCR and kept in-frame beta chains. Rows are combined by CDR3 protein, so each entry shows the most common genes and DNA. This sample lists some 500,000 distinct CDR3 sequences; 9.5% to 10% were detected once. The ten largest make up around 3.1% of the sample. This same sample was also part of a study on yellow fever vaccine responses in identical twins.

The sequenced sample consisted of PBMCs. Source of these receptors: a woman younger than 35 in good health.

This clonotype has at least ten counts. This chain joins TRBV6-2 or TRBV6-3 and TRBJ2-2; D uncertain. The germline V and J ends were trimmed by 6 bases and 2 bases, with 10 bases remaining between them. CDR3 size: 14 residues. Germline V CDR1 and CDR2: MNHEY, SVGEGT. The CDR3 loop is CASSVIPNTGELFF. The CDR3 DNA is TGTGCCAGCAGCGTTATCCCTAACACCGGGGAGCTGTTTTTT.

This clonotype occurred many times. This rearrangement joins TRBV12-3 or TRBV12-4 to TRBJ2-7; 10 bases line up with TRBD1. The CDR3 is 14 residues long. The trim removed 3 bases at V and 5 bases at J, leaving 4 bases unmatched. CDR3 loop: CASSFGQGVDEQYF. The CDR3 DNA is TGTGCCAGCAGTTTCGGACAGGGGGTCGACGAGCAGTACTTC.

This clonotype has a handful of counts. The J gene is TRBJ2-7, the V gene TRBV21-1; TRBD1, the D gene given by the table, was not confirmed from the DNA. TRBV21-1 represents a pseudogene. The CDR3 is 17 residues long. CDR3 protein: CASSVLIRDRGAYEQYF. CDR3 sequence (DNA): TGTGCCAGCAGCGTCCTAATCCGGGACAGGGGGGCCTACGAGCAGTACTTC.

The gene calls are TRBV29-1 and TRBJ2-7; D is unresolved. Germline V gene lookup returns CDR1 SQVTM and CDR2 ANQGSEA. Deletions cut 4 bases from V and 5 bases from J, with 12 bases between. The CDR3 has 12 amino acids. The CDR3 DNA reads TGCAGCGTTGCCGGGCTCCGAAACGAGCAGTACTTC. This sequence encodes CSVAGLRNEQYF.

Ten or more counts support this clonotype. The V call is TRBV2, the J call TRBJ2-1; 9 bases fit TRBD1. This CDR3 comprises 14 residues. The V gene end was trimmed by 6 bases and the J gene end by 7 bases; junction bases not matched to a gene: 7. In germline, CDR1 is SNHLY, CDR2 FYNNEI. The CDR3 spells CASRRGTGPNEQFF. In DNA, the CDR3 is TGTGCCAGCAGGAGGGGGACAGGGCCAAATGAGCAGTTCTTC.

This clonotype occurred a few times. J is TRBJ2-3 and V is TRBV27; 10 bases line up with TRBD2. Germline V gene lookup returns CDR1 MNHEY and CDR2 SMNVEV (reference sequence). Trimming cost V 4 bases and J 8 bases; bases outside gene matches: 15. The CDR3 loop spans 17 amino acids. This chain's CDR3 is CASSYLPSGGAHSTQYF. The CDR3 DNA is TGTGCCAGCAGTTATCTTCCTAGCGGGGGAGCGCATTCTACGCAGTATTTT.

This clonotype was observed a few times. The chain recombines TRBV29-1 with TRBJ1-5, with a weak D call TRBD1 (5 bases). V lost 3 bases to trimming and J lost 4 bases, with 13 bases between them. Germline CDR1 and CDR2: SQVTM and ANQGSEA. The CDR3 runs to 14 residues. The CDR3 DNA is TGCAGCGTTGATAGTGGGTCAGGGAATCAGCCCCAGCATTTT. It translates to CSVDSGSGNQPQHF.

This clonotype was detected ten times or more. CDR3 DNA: TGTGCCAGCAGGACAGGGACGAGCTATGGCTACACCTTC. Residues: CASRTGTSYGYTF. V usage is TRBV28 and J usage is TRBJ1-2, with 7 bases fitting TRBD1. The CDR3 covers 13 residues. Germline V gene data show CDR1 as MDHEN and CDR2 as SYDVKM. V trimming: 6 bases; J trimming: 4 bases; junction bases outside the gene matches: 5.

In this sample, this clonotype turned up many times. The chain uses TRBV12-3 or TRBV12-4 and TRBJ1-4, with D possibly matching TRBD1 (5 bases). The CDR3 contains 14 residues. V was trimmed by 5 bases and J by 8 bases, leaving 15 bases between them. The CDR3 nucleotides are TGTGCCAGCAGTCCCCGGACAAGGGAGGAAAAACTGTTTTTT. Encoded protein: CASSPRTREEKLFF.

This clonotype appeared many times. CDR3: CASSSELNTGELFF. CDR3 sequence (DNA): TGTGCCAGCAGTTCAGAATTGAACACCGGGGAGCTGTTTTTT. The chain uses TRBV6-5 and TRBJ2-2; D gene uncertain. The germline V gene has CDR1 MNHEY and CDR2 SVGAGI. The CDR3 runs 14 residues. Between the trimmed V and J ends, which lost 4 bases and 1 base, there was a span of 7 bases.

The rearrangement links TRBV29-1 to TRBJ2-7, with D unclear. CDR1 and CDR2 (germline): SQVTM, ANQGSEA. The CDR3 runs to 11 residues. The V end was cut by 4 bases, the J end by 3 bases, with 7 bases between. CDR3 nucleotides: TGCAGCGTTGGAGATCTCTACGAGCAGTACTTC. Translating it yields CSVGDLYEQYF.

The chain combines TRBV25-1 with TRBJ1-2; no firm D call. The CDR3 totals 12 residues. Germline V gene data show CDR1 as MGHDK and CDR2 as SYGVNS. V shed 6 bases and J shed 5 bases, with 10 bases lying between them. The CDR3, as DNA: TGTGCCAGCAGCGAGACACTATATGGCTACACCTTC. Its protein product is CASSETLYGYTF.

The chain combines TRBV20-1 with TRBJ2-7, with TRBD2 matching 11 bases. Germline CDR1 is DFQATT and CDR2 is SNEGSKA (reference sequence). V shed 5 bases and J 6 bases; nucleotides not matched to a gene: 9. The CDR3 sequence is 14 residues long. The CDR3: CSAPRLAGSGEQYF. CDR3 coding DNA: TGCAGTGCTCCGAGACTAGCGGGGAGCGGCGAGCAGTACTTC.

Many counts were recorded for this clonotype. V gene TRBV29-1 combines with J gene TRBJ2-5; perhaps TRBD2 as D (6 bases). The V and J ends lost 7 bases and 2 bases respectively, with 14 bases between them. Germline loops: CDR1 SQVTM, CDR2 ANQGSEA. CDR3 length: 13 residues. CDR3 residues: CSGLGGKQETQYF. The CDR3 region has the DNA TGCAGCGGCCTCGGGGGAAAACAAGAGACCCAGTACTTC.

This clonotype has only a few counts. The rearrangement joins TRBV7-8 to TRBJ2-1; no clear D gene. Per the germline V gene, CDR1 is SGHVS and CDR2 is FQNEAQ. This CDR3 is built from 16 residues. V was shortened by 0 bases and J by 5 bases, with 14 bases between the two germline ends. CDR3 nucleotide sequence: TGTGCCAGCAGCTTAGCGGAGACTGATCCCCACAATGAGCAGTTCTTC. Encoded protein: CASSLAETDPHNEQFF.